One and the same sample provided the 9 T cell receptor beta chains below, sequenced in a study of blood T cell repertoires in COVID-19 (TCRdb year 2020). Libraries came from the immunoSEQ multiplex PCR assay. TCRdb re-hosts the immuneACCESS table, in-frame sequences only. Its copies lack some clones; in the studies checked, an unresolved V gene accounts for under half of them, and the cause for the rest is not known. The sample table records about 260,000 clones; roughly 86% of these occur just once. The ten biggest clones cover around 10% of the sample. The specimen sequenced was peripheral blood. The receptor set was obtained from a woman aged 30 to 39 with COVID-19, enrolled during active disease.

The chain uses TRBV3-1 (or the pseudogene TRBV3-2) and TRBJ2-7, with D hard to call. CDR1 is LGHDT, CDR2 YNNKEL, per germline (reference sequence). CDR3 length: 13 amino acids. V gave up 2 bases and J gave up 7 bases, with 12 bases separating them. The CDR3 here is CASSQTSSVEQYF. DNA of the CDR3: TGTGCCAGCAGCCAAACGTCGTCAGTTGAGCAGTACTTC.

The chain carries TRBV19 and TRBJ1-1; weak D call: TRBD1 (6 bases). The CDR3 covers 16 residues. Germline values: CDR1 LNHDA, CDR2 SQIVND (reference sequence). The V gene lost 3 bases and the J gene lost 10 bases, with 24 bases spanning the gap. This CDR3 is CASSISRGRGARGAFF. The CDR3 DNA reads TGTGCCAGTAGTATTAGTAGGGGGAGGGGAGCCCGCGGAGCTTTCTTT.

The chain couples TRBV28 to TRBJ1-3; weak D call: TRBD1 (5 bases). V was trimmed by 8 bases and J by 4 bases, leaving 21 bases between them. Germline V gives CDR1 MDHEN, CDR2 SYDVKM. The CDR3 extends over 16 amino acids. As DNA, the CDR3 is TGTGCCAGCTCGCCCGGACACGGGGCGGGAGGAAACACCATATATTTT. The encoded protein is CASSPGHGAGGNTIYF.

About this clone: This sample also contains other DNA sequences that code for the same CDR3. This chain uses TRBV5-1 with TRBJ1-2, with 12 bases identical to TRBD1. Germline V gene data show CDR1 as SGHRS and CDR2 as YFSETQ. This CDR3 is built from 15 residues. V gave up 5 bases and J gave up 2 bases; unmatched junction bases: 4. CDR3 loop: CASSLGTGGNYGYTF. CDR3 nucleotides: TGCGCCAGCAGTCTTGGGACAGGGGGCAACTATGGCTACACCTTC.

For the CDR3, the DNA is TGTGCCAGCAGTACAATGGGGGCAGGGGCATTTCAGCCCCAGCATTTT. Its translation is CASSTMGAGAFQPQHF. This chain joins TRBV5-8 and TRBJ1-5, with D maybe TRBD1 (6 bases). The CDR3 is 16 residues long. V shed 5 bases and J shed 6 bases, with 21 bases lying between them. CDR1 and CDR2 (germline): SGHTS, YDEGEE.

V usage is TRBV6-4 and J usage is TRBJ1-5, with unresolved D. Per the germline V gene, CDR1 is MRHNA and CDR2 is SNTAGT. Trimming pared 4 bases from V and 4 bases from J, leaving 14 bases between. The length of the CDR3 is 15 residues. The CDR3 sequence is CASSGAGRWNQPQHF. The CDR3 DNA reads TGTGCCAGCAGTGGTGCAGGCAGGTGGAATCAGCCCCAGCATTTT.

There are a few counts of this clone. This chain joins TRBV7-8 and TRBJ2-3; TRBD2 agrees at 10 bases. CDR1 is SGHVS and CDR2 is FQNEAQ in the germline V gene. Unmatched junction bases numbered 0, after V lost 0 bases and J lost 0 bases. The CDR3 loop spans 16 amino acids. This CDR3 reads CASSLAAGGSTDTQYF. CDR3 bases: TGTGCCAGCAGCTTAGCAGCGGGAGGGAGCACAGATACGCAGTATTTT.

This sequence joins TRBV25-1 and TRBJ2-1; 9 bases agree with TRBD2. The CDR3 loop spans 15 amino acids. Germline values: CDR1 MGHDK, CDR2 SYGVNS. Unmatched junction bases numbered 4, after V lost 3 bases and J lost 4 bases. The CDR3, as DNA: TGTGCCAGCAGTGAGTCGCTAGCGGGGTACAATGAGCAGTTCTTC. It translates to CASSESLAGYNEQFF.

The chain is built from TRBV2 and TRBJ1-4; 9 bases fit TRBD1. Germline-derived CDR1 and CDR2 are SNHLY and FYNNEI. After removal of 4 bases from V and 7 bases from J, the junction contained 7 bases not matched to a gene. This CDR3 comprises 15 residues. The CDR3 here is CASSARQGVGEKLFF. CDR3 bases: TGTGCCAGCAGTGCTCGACAGGGGGTTGGTGAAAAACTGTTTTTT. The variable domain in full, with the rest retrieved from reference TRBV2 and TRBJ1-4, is EPEVTQTPSHQVTQMGQEVILRCVPISNHLYFYWYRQILGQKVEFLVSFYNNEISEKSEIFDDQFSVERPDGSNFTLKIRSTKLEDSAMYFCASSARQGVGEKLFFGSGTQLSVL.